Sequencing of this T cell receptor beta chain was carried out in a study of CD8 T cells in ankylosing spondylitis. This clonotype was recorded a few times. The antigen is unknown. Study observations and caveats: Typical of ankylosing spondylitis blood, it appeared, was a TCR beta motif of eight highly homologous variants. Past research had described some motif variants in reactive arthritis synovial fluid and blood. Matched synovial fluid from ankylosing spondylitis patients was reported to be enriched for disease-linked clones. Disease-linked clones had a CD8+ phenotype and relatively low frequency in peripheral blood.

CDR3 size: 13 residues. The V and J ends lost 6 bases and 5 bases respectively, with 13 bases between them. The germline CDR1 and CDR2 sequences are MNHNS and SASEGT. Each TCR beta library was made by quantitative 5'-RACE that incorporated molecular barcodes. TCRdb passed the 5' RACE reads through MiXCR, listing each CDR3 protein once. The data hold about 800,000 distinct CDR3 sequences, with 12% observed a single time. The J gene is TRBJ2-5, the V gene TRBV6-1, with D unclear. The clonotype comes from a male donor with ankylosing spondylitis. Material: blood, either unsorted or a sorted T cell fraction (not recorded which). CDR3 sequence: CASRIGPRETQYF. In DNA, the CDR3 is TGTGCCAGCAGGATAGGCCCACGGGAGACCCAGTACTTC.